Below, 14 T cell receptor beta chains from the same sample are listed, as sequenced in a study of blood T cell repertoires in COVID-19. Clones were read by immunoSEQ multiplex PCR, and TCRdb kept only the in-frame ones, dropping some. In the table there are 31,000 or so clones, roughly 90% of which are singletons. Sequencing was performed on peripheral blood. Receptors originate from a human donor with active COVID-19. The donor label of this sample is uncertain.

The chain links TRBV27 to TRBJ2-7, with a possible D match to TRBD1 (5 bases). V was shortened by 3 bases and J by 2 bases, with 11 bases between the two germline ends. The length of the CDR3 is 14 residues. The germline CDR1 and CDR2 sequences are MNHEY and SMNVEV (reference sequence). CDR3 amino acids: CASSFIDRTYEQYF. DNA for the CDR3: TGTGCCAGCAGTTTTATCGACAGAACCTACGAGCAGTACTTC.

The CDR3 nucleotides read TGTGCCAGTAGTATCTTTCGACTAGCGGGAGAAGTAGATACGCAGTATTTT. Protein: CASSIFRLAGEVDTQYF. The V gene is TRBV19, the J gene TRBJ2-3, with TRBD2 identical over 12 bases. Germline CDR1 reads LNHDA; CDR2 reads SQIVND (reference sequence). The CDR3 has 17 amino acids. The trim removed 3 bases at V and 5 bases at J, leaving 9 bases unmatched.

The gene calls are TRBV11-3 and TRBJ2-3; D not resolved. The CDR3 consists of 14 residues. Trimming removed 1 base at V and 0 bases at J, with 5 bases between. The germline V gene encodes CDR1 SGHNT and CDR2 YENEEA. The CDR3 is CASSLGASTDTQYF. CDR3 nucleotide sequence: TGTGCCAGCAGCTTAGGGGCTAGCACAGATACGCAGTATTTT. Combining the CDR3 with reference TRBV11-3 and TRBJ2-3 gives the whole variable domain EAGVVQSPRYKIIEKKQPVAFWCNPISGHNTLYWYLQNLGQGPELLIRYENEEAVDDSQLPKDRFSAERLKGVDSTLKIQPAELGDSAVYLCASSLGASTDTQYFGPGTRLTVL.

This chain uses TRBV2 with TRBJ2-3; 11 nucleotides match TRBD2. In germline, CDR1 is SNHLY, CDR2 FYNNEI. V trimming: 2 bases; J trimming: 4 bases; junction bases outside the gene matches: 5. This CDR3 has 16 residues. For the CDR3, the DNA is TGTGCCAGCAGTGAACAGGCTAGCGGGGGGCCAGATACGCAGTATTTT. It codes for CASSEQASGGPDTQYF. The whole variable domain, remainder taken from reference TRBV2 and TRBJ2-3, is EPEVTQTPSHQVTQMGQEVILRCVPISNHLYFYWYRQILGQKVEFLVSFYNNEISEKSEIFDDQFSVERPDGSNFTLKIRSTKLEDSAMYFCASSEQASGGPDTQYFGPGTRLTVL.

The chain carries TRBV9 and TRBJ1-6; D ambiguous. Germline lookup yields CDR1 SGDLS and CDR2 YYNGEE. This CDR3 comprises 14 residues. Trimming removed 0 bases at V and 6 bases at J, with 7 bases between. The CDR3 reads CASSVGGRNSPLHF. DNA of the CDR3: TGTGCCAGCAGCGTAGGAGGGCGTAATTCACCCCTCCACTTT.

The chain links TRBV27 to TRBJ1-6, with D unclear. The CDR3 is 16 residues long. Deletions cut 5 bases from V and 0 bases from J, with 11 bases between. Per germline, CDR1 MNHEY and CDR2 SMNVEV (reference sequence). The CDR3 sequence is CASSPDITSYNSPLHF. The CDR3 DNA is TGTGCCAGCAGTCCCGACATTACCTCCTATAATTCACCCCTCCACTTT.

The gene calls are TRBV2 and TRBJ2-2, with a weak D call TRBD2 (5 bases). The length of the CDR3 is 12 residues. V was shortened by 9 bases and J by 6 bases, with 11 bases between the two germline ends. Per the germline V gene, CDR1 is SNHLY and CDR2 is FYNNEI. CDR3 in DNA: TGTGCCAGTAGATTGGGAGCCGGGGAGCTGTTTTTT. This codes for CASRLGAGELFF. Full variable domain (rest looked up from reference TRBV2 and TRBJ2-2): EPEVTQTPSHQVTQMGQEVILRCVPISNHLYFYWYRQILGQKVEFLVSFYNNEISEKSEIFDDQFSVERPDGSNFTLKIRSTKLEDSAMYFCASRLGAGELFFGEGSRLTVL.

The chain recombines TRBV9 with TRBJ2-2; 12 bases are shared with TRBD2. The V and J ends lost 3 bases and 1 base, in that order; junction bases with no gene match: 4. CDR1 SGDLS and CDR2 YYNGEE come from the germline V gene. The CDR3 has 17 amino acids. The CDR3 loop reads CASSGTSGILNTGELFF. CDR3 coding DNA: TGTGCCAGCAGCGGGACTAGCGGGATTTTGAACACCGGGGAGCTGTTTTTT.

In its sample, this clone was seen once. The rearrangement links TRBV5-1 to TRBJ2-7, with D possibly TRBD2 on 6 matching bases. V was clipped by 4 bases and J by 5 bases, with 16 bases between them. Germline CDR1 and CDR2: SGHRS and YFSETQ. CDR3 length: 14 residues. CDR3 coding DNA: TGCGCCAGCAGCCCAGCCCGGGAGAGCCACGAGCAGTACTTC. It codes for CASSPARESHEQYF. The complete variable domain, with remaining parts taken from reference TRBV5-1 and TRBJ2-7, reads KAGVTQTPRYLIKTRGQQVTLSCSPISGHRSVSWYQQTPGQGLQFLFEYFSETQRNKGNFPGRFSGRQFSNSRSEMNVSTLELGDSALYLCASSPARESHEQYFGPGTRLTVT.

This clone was picked up one time. The rearrangement joins TRBV4-1 to TRBJ1-4; 9 bases map to TRBD1. The CDR3 runs to 16 residues. Trimming took 5 bases from V and 5 from J; bases not matched to a gene: 9. Looked up from germline, CDR1 is MGHRA and CDR2 is YSYEKL. The CDR3 protein is CASSNGVGTGNEKLFF. As DNA, the CDR3 is TGCGCCAGCAGCAATGGGGTGGGGACAGGGAATGAAAAACTGTTTTTT.

The chain is built from TRBV2 and TRBJ2-5, with 10 bases that match TRBD1. The CDR3 has 14 residues. Trimming took 6 bases from V and 4 from J; bases not matched to a gene: 5. Germline V gene lookup returns CDR1 SNHLY and CDR2 FYNNEI. CDR3 bases: TGTGCCAGCAGAGAGACAGGGGGCGCAGAGACCCAGTACTTC. As protein: CASRETGGAETQYF.

V gene TRBV6-1 combines with J gene TRBJ2-5, with 9 positions matching TRBD2. CDR3 length: 18 amino acids. V gave up 4 bases and J gave up 0 bases; unmatched junction bases: 12. CDR1 and CDR2 from the germline V gene are MNHNS and SASEGT. The CDR3 nucleotides read TGTGCCAGCAGTGTCCCGCTAGCGGGGTCAGCGTACCAAGAGACCCAGTACTTC. Its translation: CASSVPLAGSAYQETQYF.

The genes are TRBV7-8 and TRBJ2-5; 8 positions agree with TRBD2. Looked up from germline, CDR1 is SGHVS and CDR2 is FQNEAQ. J gave up 7 bases and V 4 bases, and 14 bases lay outside the gene matches. This CDR3 contains 16 residues. The CDR3 reads CASSSRAAGGLTTQYF. The CDR3 DNA reads TGTGCCAGCAGCTCGAGGGCGGCGGGGGGCCTCACGACCCAGTACTTC. Drawing the rest from reference TRBV7-8 and TRBJ2-5, the complete variable domain is GAGVSQSPRYKVAKRGQDVALRCDPISGHVSLFWYQQALGQGPEFLTYFQNEAQLDKSGLPSDRFFAERPEGSVSTLKIQRTQQEDSAVYLCASSSRAAGGLTTQYFGPGTRLLVL.

This sequence joins TRBV11-2 and TRBJ2-1, with a tentative D call TRBD1 (5 bases). The CDR3 has 16 amino acids. Germline V lookup: CDR1 SGHAT, CDR2 FQNNGV. Trimming took 5 bases from V and 8 from J, leaving 22 bases between them. DNA of the CDR3: TGTGCCAGCAGCCCCCGACAGAAAATTACTGCAGATGAGCAGTTCTTC. Protein: CASSPRQKITADEQFF.